These 21 T cell receptor beta chains came from one sample sequenced in a study of blood T cell repertoires in COVID-19. Some clones are missing from TCRdb's copy, which holds only in-frame ones; the method was immunoSEQ multiplex PCR. The sample yields about 500,000 clones, nearly 90% seen once. Material: peripheral blood. These receptors all stem from a man aged 18 to 29 with COVID-19, enrolled during active disease.

This chain's CDR3 is CASSSGTGVTIEAFF. The CDR3 region has the DNA TGTGCCAGCAGTTCCGGGACAGGCGTCACCATTGAAGCTTTCTTT. V is TRBV6-6 and J is TRBJ1-1, with 8 bases lining up with TRBD1. The V gene end was trimmed by 4 bases and the J gene end by 7 bases; junction bases not matched to a gene: 11. Germline assignment: CDR1 MNHNY and CDR2 SVGAGI (reference sequence). CDR3 length: 15 residues.

The genes are TRBV5-4 and TRBJ2-3, with 12 positions matching TRBD2. Germline V gene lookup returns CDR1 SGHNT and CDR2 YYREEE (reference sequence). V lost 6 bases and J lost 1; bases outside the gene matches: 3. This CDR3 region has 15 residues. DNA for the CDR3: TGTGCCAGCACTAGCGGGGGGGCGCGCACAGATACGCAGTATTTT. This codes for CASTSGGARTDTQYF.

The rearrangement joins TRBV3-1 (or the pseudogene TRBV3-2) to TRBJ1-3; a possible D gene is TRBD1 (5 bases). From germline, CDR1 is LGHDT and CDR2 YNNKEL (reference sequence). Deletions cut 5 bases from V and 2 bases from J, with 16 bases between. This CDR3 comprises 16 residues. In DNA form, the CDR3 reads TGTGCCAGCAGCAGCCAGAAGGGGCTAGCTGGAAACACCATATATTTT. It yields the protein CASSSQKGLAGNTIYF.

This clone has only one observation. The chain uses TRBV7-6 and TRBJ2-2; 7 bases agree with TRBD1. J gave up 2 bases and V 4 bases, and 7 bases lay outside the gene matches. The CDR3 extends over 16 amino acids. Germline CDR1 SGHVS, CDR2 FNYEAQ. CDR3: CASSSRTGTNTGELFF. The CDR3 DNA sequence: TGTGCCAGCAGCTCTCGGACAGGCACTAACACCGGGGAGCTGTTTTTT.

The chain recombines TRBV6-5 with TRBJ2-2, with D possibly being TRBD2 (5 bases). The CDR3 covers 14 residues. Germline assignment: CDR1 MNHEY and CDR2 SVGAGI. V lost 5 bases, J lost 5 bases, and 12 bases lay in between. CDR3 residues: CASSLGMRTGELFF. For the CDR3, the DNA is TGTGCCAGCAGTCTCGGGATGAGGACCGGGGAGCTGTTTTTT.

The chain joins TRBV7-9 to TRBJ1-3; weak D call: TRBD1 (5 bases). The length of the CDR3 is 16 residues. Germline CDR1 is SEHNR and CDR2 is FQNEAQ (reference sequence). The ends were cut back, 5 bases at V and 0 bases at J, with 14 bases in the middle. In DNA, the CDR3 is TGTGCCAGCAGCGAAGGTTTCAGGGTCTCTGGAAACACCATATATTTT. It yields the protein CASSEGFRVSGNTIYF.

Points on this clone: At one boundary the junction diverges from the germline segment, which might be a read error. J is TRBJ1-1 and V is TRBV13; D remains unclear. The length of the CDR3 is 15 residues. Germline CDR1 PRHDT, CDR2 FYEKMQ (reference sequence). Written as DNA, the CDR3 is TGTGCCAGCAGCTTAGGGGTAATCGAAACGACTGGAGCTTTCTTT. Its translation: CASSLGVIETTGAFF. Drawing the rest from reference TRBV13 and TRBJ1-1, the complete variable domain is AAGVIQSPRHLIKEKRETATLKCYPIPRHDTVYWYQQGPGQDPQFLISFYEKMQSDKGSIPDRFSAQQFSDYHSELNMSSLELGDSALYFCASSLGVIETTGAFFGQGTRLTVV.

V is TRBV2 and J is TRBJ1-4; TRBD1 might be the D (6 bases). CDR3 length: 13 amino acids. Between the trimmed V and J ends, which lost 11 bases and 6 bases, there was a span of 16 bases. Looked up from germline, CDR1 is SNHLY and CDR2 is FYNNEI. The CDR3 region has the DNA TGTGCCGTACGACAGGTGCTTTATGAAAAACTGTTTTTT. Protein product: CAVRQVLYEKLFF. The variable domain in full, completed from reference TRBV2 and TRBJ1-4, reads EPEVTQTPSHQVTQMGQEVILRCVPISNHLYFYWYRQILGQKVEFLVSFYNNEISEKSEIFDDQFSVERPDGSNFTLKIRSTKLEDSAMYFCAVRQVLYEKLFFGSGTQLSVL.

The chain carries TRBV4-1 and TRBJ1-4; no clear D gene. The V gene lost 1 base and the J gene lost 4 bases, with 7 bases spanning the gap. The V gene's germline CDR1 is MGHRA and CDR2 YSYEKL. This CDR3 has 14 amino acids. The CDR3 DNA follows: TGCGCCAGCAGCCAAGGGCCTCTTAATGAAAAACTGTTTTTT. It specifies CASSQGPLNEKLFF.

Only one count was recorded for this clone. The chain is built from TRBV6-1 and TRBJ1-1; D is uncertain. The CDR3 loop spans 14 amino acids. Between the trimmed V and J ends, which lost 3 bases and 0 bases, there was a span of 8 bases. Germline V lookup: CDR1 MNHNS, CDR2 SASEGT. The CDR3, as DNA: TGTGCCAGCAGTGACGGAACTATGAACACTGAAGCTTTCTTT. Protein: CASSDGTMNTEAFF.

The gene calls are TRBV11-2 and TRBJ2-1, with 10 nucleotides matching TRBD2. The CDR3 is 15 amino acids. V gave up 6 bases and J gave up 12 bases; unmatched junction bases: 14. The germline V gene has CDR1 SGHAT and CDR2 FQNNGV. In nucleotides, the CDR3 is TGTGCCAGCAGTCATGGGACTAGCGTGGTAGATGGGCAGTTCTTC. This codes for CASSHGTSVVDGQFF.

The V and J genes are TRBV2 and TRBJ2-5; D gene uncertain. Germline CDR1 is SNHLY and CDR2 is FYNNEI. Trimming shortened V by 5 bases and J by 1 base, and 8 bases separated the two germline ends. CDR3 length equals 13 residues. The CDR3 coding sequence is TGTGCCAGCAGTATCGACATCCAAGAGACCCAGTACTTC. Translated, it gives CASSIDIQETQYF.

The chain is built from TRBV4-1 and TRBJ2-1, with D tentatively TRBD1 (6 bases). This CDR3 region has 15 residues. Between the trimmed V and J ends, which lost 0 bases and 3 bases, there was a span of 9 bases. Germline CDR1 and CDR2: MGHRA and YSYEKL. DNA for the CDR3: TGCGCCAGCAGCCAAGACTTACAGGGCTACAATGAGCAGTTCTTC. Its protein is CASSQDLQGYNEQFF.

The V gene is TRBV19, the J gene TRBJ2-7, with D hard to call. V lost 6 bases, J lost 0 bases, and 6 bases lay in between. The length of the CDR3 is 12 residues. Germline CDR1 and CDR2: LNHDA and SQIVND (reference sequence). CDR3: CASRGLSYEQYF. DNA of the CDR3: TGTGCCAGTAGGGGCCTCTCCTACGAGCAGTACTTC.

The CDR3 sequence: CAISERQGAFYNSPLHF. CDR3 nucleotides: TGTGCCATCAGTGAGAGGCAGGGGGCCTTCTATAATTCACCCCTCCACTTT. This chain joins TRBV10-3 and TRBJ1-6; 8 bases align to TRBD1. The ends lost 2 bases at V and 3 bases at J; junction bases unmatched: 6. In germline, CDR1 is ENHRY, CDR2 SYGVKD. The CDR3 is 17 amino acids.

Regarding this clone: Mismatch with germline at one junction end may stem from a read error. V is TRBV7-9 and J is TRBJ2-1; 10 bases fit TRBD2. This CDR3 comprises 15 residues. Per germline, CDR1 SEHNR and CDR2 FQNEAQ (reference sequence). The CDR3 DNA sequence: TGTGCCAGCAGCTCAGTAGCGGGGGGATACACTGAGCAGTTCTTC. Translating gives CASSSVAGGYTEQFF.

This rearrangement joins TRBV27 to TRBJ1-6; D is ambiguous. This CDR3 spans 12 amino acids. Germline CDR1 reads MNHEY; CDR2 reads SMNVEV (reference sequence). This CDR3 is CPEVICPSPLHF. As DNA, the CDR3 is TGTCCAGAGGTCATTTGTCCCTCACCCCTCCACTTT.

This chain links TRBV9 with TRBJ2-3; D is uncertain. V was shortened by 0 bases and J by 6 bases, with 8 bases between the two germline ends. The germline CDR1 and CDR2 sequences are SGDLS and YYNGEE. The CDR3 sequence is 13 residues long. The CDR3 sequence: CASSVAGADTQYF. DNA for the CDR3: TGTGCCAGCAGCGTAGCGGGTGCGGATACGCAGTATTTT.

The chain links TRBV25-1 to TRBJ2-7; 10 bases match TRBD2. Germline V lookup: CDR1 MGHDK, CDR2 SYGVNS. The CDR3 consists of 15 residues. The trim removed 3 bases at V and 6 bases at J, leaving 8 bases unmatched. Here the CDR3 DNA reads TGTGCCAGCAGTGACCCTGCTAGCGGGAGTTGCGAGCAGTACTTC. Its protein is CASSDPASGSCEQYF.

The chain employs TRBV19 and TRBJ1-5; no reliable D call. In germline, CDR1 is LNHDA, CDR2 SQIVND (reference sequence). The CDR3 has 16 residues. The ends were cut back, 7 bases at V and 0 bases at J, with 16 bases in the middle. The CDR3: CASTTTGGYSNQPQHF. The CDR3 nucleotides read TGTGCCAGTACCACAACCGGCGGATATAGCAATCAGCCCCAGCATTTT.

The sample holds one count of this clone. The chain uses TRBV6-5 and TRBJ1-5, with D perhaps TRBD1 (6 bases). V was shortened by 7 bases and J by 6 bases, with 13 bases between the two germline ends. Germline V gene lookup returns CDR1 MNHEY and CDR2 SVGAGI. CDR3 size: 13 residues. The DNA of the CDR3 is TGTGCCAGCAACAGGGTCCTAGGTCAGCCCCAGCATTTT. Translating it yields CASNRVLGQPQHF.